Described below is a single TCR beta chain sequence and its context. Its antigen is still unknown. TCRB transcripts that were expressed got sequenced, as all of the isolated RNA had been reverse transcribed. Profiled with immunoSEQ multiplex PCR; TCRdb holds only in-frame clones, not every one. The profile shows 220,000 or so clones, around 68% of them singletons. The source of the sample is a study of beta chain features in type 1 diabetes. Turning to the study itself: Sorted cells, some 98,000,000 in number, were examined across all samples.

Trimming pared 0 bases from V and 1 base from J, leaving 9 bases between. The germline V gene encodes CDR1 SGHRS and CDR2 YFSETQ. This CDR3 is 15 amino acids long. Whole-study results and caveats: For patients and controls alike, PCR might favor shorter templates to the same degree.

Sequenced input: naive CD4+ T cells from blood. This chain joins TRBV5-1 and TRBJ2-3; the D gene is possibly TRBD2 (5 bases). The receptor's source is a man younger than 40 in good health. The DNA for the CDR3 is TGCGCCAGCAGCTTGGAATGGGGAGGCACAGATACGCAGTATTTT. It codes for CASSLEWGGTDTQYF.